The next 16 T cell receptor beta chains were all read from a single sample in a study of radiation and T cells in renal cell carcinoma. Assay used: immunoSEQ multiplex PCR; TCRdb lists only in-frame clones, some missing. The data hold 100,000 or so clones, with 86% observed a single time. Time point noted: baseline pretreatment blood. Described treatment: 15 Gy SBRT to primary tumor, nephrectomy 4 weeks later. The sequencing used blood, collected from a patient whose treatment included radiotherapy and nephrectomy. The source of these receptors is a man aged 50 to 59 with renal cell carcinoma.

The table lists this clone with a count of one. The chain joins TRBV18 to TRBJ2-7, with no clear D. Trimming removed 3 bases from V and 7 bases from J, with 16 bases in between. Germline lookup yields CDR1 KGHSH and CDR2 LQKENI. This CDR3 comprises 14 residues. CDR3 loop: CASSPYDDLVEQYF. CDR3 coding DNA: TGTGCCAGCTCACCCTACGATGACCTCGTAGAGCAGTACTTC.

This clone was counted once. The V and J genes are TRBV5-5 and TRBJ1-2; D may be TRBD1 (6 bases). Trimming left V 4 bases short and J 3 bases short, with 10 bases between. There are 13 residues in the CDR3. Germline CDR1 is SGHKS and CDR2 is YYEKEE (reference sequence). CDR3 in DNA: TGTGCCAGCAGCCGGACAGAGGACTATGGCTACACCTTC. Protein: CASSRTEDYGYTF.

J is TRBJ2-5 and V is TRBV7-8, with D uncertain. The CDR3 spans 13 residues. Trimming took 3 bases from V and 4 from J, leaving 9 bases between them. Germline V CDR1 and CDR2: SGHVS, FQNEAQ. In nucleotides, the CDR3 is TGTGCCAGCAGCTTGTACCTGACAGAGACCCAGTACTTC. Translation gives CASSLYLTETQYF.

This chain connects TRBV6-5 to TRBJ2-2; D might be TRBD1 or TRBD2, each matching 5 bases. This CDR3 contains 15 residues. Germline V gene lookup returns CDR1 MNHEY and CDR2 SVGAGI. Trimming removed 0 bases at V and 6 bases at J, with 11 bases between. DNA for the CDR3: TGTGCCAGCAGTTACTCGGACGGGACCCCCGGGGAGCTGTTTTTT. It yields the protein CASSYSDGTPGELFF.

The chain employs TRBV10-3 and TRBJ1-2; the D is unclear. The ends were cut back, 3 bases at V and 8 bases at J, with 16 bases in the middle. Germline loops: CDR1 ENHRY, CDR2 SYGVKD. This CDR3 is built from 14 residues. The DNA for the CDR3 is TGTGCCATCAGTGAAGGACCGGCAGTCGGAGGCTACACCTTC. Encoded protein: CAISEGPAVGGYTF.

The chain joins TRBV28 to TRBJ2-7, with no clear D. Germline CDR1 is MDHEN and CDR2 is SYDVKM. Between the trimmed V and J ends, which lost 5 bases and 6 bases, there was a span of 23 bases. The CDR3 has 16 amino acids. The CDR3 nucleotides are TGTGCCAGCAGTCACCGAGTAGACGCCCTACGGGCCGAGCAGTACTTC. Translated: CASSHRVDALRAEQYF.

J is TRBJ1-1 and V is TRBV27, with D uncertain. This CDR3 has 13 amino acids. The V gene lost 8 bases and the J gene lost 4 bases, with 14 bases spanning the gap. Looked up from germline, CDR1 is MNHEY and CDR2 is SMNVEV (reference sequence). The CDR3 loop reads CASGQRVGTEAFF. The CDR3, as DNA: TGTGCCAGCGGTCAGCGAGTGGGCACTGAAGCTTTCTTT.

The J gene is TRBJ2-5, the V gene TRBV4-1; 8 bases line up with TRBD1. Germline lookup yields CDR1 MGHRA and CDR2 YSYEKL. The CDR3 runs to 14 residues. J was trimmed by 2 bases and V by 4 bases; bases with no gene match: 3. The CDR3 is CASSPTGVQETQYF. As DNA, the CDR3 is TGCGCCAGCAGCCCGACAGGGGTACAAGAGACCCAGTACTTC.

This clone turned up a few times. The chain joins TRBV7-3 to TRBJ2-3, with 11 positions matching TRBD2. The V segment lost 3 bases and the J segment 6 bases; nucleotides outside the gene matches: 5. This CDR3 is built from 15 residues. CDR1 and CDR2 from the germline V gene are SGHTA and FQGTGA. CDR3 protein: CASSFYGTSGDTQYF. The CDR3 DNA reads as TGTGCCAGCAGCTTTTACGGGACTAGCGGCGATACGCAGTATTTT.

The V gene is TRBV6-1, the J gene TRBJ1-5; D is ambiguous. The V gene's germline CDR1 is MNHNS and CDR2 SASEGT. The CDR3 has 17 amino acids. V was clipped by 1 base and J by 6 bases, with 19 bases between them. CDR3 region: CASSEVGAAYGVQPQHF. Here the CDR3 DNA reads TGTGCCAGCAGTGAAGTTGGAGCAGCCTACGGGGTTCAGCCCCAGCATTTT.

The chain links TRBV15 to TRBJ2-1, with D perhaps TRBD1 (5 bases). The germline V gene has CDR1 LNHNV and CDR2 YYDKDF (reference sequence). There are 16 residues in the CDR3. The germline V and J ends were trimmed by 0 bases and 3 bases, with 12 bases remaining between them. CDR3: CATSRDRAGNYNEQFF. Written as DNA, the CDR3 is TGTGCCACCAGCAGAGATCGTGCAGGGAACTACAATGAGCAGTTCTTC.

The CDR3 nucleotides read TGCGCCAGCAGTGGGACCGCTGACACTGAAGCTTTCTTT. This translates into CASSGTADTEAFF. This rearrangement joins TRBV10-1 to TRBJ1-1; D is undetermined. The CDR3 contains 13 residues. Trimming left V 4 bases short and J 3 bases short, with 9 bases between. CDR1 and CDR2 (germline): WNHNN, SYGVQD (reference sequence).

The chain recombines TRBV6-1 with TRBJ1-2; 7 bases fit TRBD1. This CDR3 is 15 amino acids long. J was trimmed by 5 bases and V by 2 bases; bases with no gene match: 8. Germline V gene data show CDR1 as MNHNS and CDR2 as SASEGT. CDR3 coding DNA: TGTGCCAGCAGTGAACAGGGACAGTTAGGTTATGGCTACACCTTC. It specifies CASSEQGQLGYGYTF.

The chain carries TRBV4-1 and TRBJ2-2; D gene unclear. The CDR3 is 14 amino acids. Trimming pared 4 bases from V and 2 bases from J, leaving 8 bases between. From germline, CDR1 is MGHRA and CDR2 YSYEKL. The CDR3 region is CASSPQINTGELFF. The CDR3 coding sequence is TGCGCCAGCAGCCCGCAGATAAACACCGGGGAGCTGTTTTTT.

This clone was counted once. The chain recombines TRBV5-5 with TRBJ2-7, with D possibly matching TRBD1 (6 bases). V was pared by 1 base and J by 1 base, with 12 bases between. Per germline, CDR1 SGHKS and CDR2 YYEKEE (reference sequence). The length of the CDR3 is 15 residues. The CDR3 sequence: CASSLSPGQSYEQYF. Written as DNA, the CDR3 is TGTGCCAGCAGCTTGTCACCGGGACAATCCTACGAGCAGTACTTC. The full variable domain, rest sourced from reference TRBV5-5 and TRBJ2-7, is DAGVTQSPTHLIKTRGQQVTLRCSPISGHKSVSWYQQVLGQGPQFIFQYYEKEERGRGNFPDRFSARQFPNYSSELNVNALLLGDSALYLCASSLSPGQSYEQYFGPGTRLTVT.

This rearrangement joins TRBV9 to TRBJ1-3, with 7 bases lining up with TRBD1. The CDR3 is 15 residues long. The V and J ends lost 5 bases and 4 bases, in that order; junction bases with no gene match: 9. Germline CDR1 and CDR2: SGDLS and YYNGEE. CDR3 nucleotide sequence: TGTGCCAGCAGTGCCGGGAGCAGGGGGGGAAACACCATATATTTT. As protein: CASSAGSRGGNTIYF.